This T cell receptor (beta chain) was found in a study of shared clonotypes between healthy human individuals. All donors were Caucasian adults living in Nashville, Tennessee. Trimming left V 5 bases short and J 7 bases short, with 18 bases between. This CDR3 is built from 14 residues. Germline V gene lookup returns CDR1 MGHRA and CDR2 YSYEKL. The repertoire was sequenced with immunoSEQ multiplex PCR; TCRdb's copy has only in-frame clones and lacks some. The sample carries more than 400,000 clones, around four fifths recorded once. The genes are TRBV4-1 and TRBJ2-7, with D perhaps being TRBD1 or TRBD2 (5 bases each). The receptor was derived from a woman aged 40 to 49 in good health. Some clones in this sample may be carry-over from other donors' samples. Source material: PBMCs. The CDR3 spells CASSAGTSVREQYF. Written as DNA, the CDR3 is TGCGCCAGCAGCGCCGGGACGTCGGTGAGAGAGCAGTACTTC.